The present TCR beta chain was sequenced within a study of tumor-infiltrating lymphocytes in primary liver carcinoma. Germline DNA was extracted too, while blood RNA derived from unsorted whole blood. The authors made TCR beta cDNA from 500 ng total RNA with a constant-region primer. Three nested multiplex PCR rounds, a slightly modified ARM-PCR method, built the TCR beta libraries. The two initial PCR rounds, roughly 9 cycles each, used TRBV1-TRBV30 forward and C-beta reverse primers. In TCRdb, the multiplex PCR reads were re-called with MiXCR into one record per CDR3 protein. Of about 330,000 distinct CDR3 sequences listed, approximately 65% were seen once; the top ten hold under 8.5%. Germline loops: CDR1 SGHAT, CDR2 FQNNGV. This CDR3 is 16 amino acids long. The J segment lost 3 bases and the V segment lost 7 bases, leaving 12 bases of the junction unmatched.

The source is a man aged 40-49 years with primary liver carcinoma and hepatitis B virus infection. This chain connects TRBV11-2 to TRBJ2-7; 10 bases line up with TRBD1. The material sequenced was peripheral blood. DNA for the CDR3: TGTGCCAGCACCCGCGTCTTCGGGACAGGGGACTACGAGCAGTACTTC. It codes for CASTRVFGTGDYEQYF. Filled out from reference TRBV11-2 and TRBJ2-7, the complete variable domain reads EAGVAQSPRYKIIEKRQSVAFWCNPISGHATLYWYQQILGQGPKLLIQFQNNGVVDDSQLPKDRFSAERLKGVDSTLKIQPAKLEDSAVYLCASTRVFGTGDYEQYFGPGTRLTVT.